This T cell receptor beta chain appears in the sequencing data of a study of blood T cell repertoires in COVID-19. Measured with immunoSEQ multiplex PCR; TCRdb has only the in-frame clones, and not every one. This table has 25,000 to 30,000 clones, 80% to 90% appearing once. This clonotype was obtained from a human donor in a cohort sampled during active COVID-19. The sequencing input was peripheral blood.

As DNA, the CDR3 is TGTGCCAGCAGTGACCGACAGGGGGACACAGATACGCAGTATTTT. Its protein is CASSDRQGDTDTQYF. The chain couples TRBV2 to TRBJ2-3; TRBD1 matches at 9 bases. CDR1 and CDR2 from the germline V gene are SNHLY and FYNNEI. The J segment lost 2 bases and the V segment lost 3 bases, leaving 3 bases of the junction unmatched. This CDR3 comprises 15 residues.